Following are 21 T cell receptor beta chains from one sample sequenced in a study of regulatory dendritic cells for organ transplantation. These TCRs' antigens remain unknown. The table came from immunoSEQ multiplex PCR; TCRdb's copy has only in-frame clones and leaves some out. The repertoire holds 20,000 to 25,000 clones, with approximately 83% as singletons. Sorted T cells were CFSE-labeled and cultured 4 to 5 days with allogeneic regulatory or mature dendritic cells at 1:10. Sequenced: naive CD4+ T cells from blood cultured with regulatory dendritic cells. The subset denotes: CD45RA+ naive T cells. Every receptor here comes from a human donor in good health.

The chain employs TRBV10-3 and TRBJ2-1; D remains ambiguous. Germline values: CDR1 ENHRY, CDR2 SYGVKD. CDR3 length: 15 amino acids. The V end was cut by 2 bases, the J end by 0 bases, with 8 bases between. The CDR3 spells CAISEVASSYNEQFF. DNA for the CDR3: TGTGCCATCAGTGAGGTTGCAAGCTCCTACAATGAGCAGTTCTTC.

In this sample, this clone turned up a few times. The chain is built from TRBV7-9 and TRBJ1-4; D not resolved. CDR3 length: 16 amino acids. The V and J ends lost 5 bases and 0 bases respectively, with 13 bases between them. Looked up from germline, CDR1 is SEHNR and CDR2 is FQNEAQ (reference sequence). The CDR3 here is CASSPWTSATNEKLFF. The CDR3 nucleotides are TGTGCCAGCAGCCCATGGACTAGTGCAACTAATGAAAAACTGTTTTTT.

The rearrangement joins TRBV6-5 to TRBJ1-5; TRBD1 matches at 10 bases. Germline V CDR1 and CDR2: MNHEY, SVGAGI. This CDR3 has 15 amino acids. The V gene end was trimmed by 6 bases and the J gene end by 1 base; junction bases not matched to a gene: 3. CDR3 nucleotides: TGTGCCAGCAGCCAGGACAGGGGGAGCAATCAGCCCCAGCATTTT. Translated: CASSQDRGSNQPQHF.

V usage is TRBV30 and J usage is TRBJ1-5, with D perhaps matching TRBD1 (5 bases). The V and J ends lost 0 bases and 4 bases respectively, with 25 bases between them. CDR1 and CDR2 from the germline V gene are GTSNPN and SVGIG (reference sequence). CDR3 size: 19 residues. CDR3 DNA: TGTGCCTGGAGTGTACGCCCCCGCAGGGTATTTGTTTCGAATCAGCCCCAGCATTTT. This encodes CAWSVRPRRVFVSNQPQHF.

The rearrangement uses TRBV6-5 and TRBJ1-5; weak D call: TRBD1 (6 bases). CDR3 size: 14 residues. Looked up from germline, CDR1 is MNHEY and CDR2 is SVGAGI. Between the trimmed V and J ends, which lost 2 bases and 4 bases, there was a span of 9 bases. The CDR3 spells CASSYRQGNQPQHF. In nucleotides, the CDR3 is TGTGCCAGCAGTTACCGGCAGGGGAATCAGCCCCAGCATTTT.

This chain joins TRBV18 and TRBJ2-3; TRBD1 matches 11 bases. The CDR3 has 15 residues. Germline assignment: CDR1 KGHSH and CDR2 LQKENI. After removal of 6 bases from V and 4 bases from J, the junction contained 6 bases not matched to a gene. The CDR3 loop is CASSRGTGGADTQYF. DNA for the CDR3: TGTGCCAGCTCCCGCGGGACAGGGGGAGCAGATACGCAGTATTTT.

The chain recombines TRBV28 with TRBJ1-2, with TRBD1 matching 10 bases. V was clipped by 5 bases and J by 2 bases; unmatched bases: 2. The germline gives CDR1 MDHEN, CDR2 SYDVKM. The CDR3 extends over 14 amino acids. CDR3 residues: CASSGQGENYGYTF. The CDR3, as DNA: TGTGCCAGCAGTGGACAGGGGGAGAACTATGGCTACACCTTC.

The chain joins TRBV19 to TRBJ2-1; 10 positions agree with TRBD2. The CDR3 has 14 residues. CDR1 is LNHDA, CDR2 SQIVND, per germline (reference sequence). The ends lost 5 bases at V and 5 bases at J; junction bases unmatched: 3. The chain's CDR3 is CASSSSGGNNEQFF. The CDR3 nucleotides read TGTGCCAGTAGTTCTAGCGGGGGCAACAATGAGCAGTTCTTC.

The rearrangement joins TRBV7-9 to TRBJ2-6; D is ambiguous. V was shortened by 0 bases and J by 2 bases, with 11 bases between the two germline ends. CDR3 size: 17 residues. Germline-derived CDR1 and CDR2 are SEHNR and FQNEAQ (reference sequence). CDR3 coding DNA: TGTGCCAGCAGCTTAGCGCGTTTCAGGACTGGGGCCAACGTCCTGACTTTC. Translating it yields CASSLARFRTGANVLTF.

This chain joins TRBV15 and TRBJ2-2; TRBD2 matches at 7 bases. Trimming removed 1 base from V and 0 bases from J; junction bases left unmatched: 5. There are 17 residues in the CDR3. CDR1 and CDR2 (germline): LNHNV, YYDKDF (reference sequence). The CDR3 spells CATSRGSGTANTGELFF. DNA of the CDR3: TGTGCCACCAGCAGAGGAAGCGGGACGGCGAACACCGGGGAGCTGTTTTTT. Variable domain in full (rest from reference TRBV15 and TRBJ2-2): DAMVIQNPRYQVTQFGKPVTLSCSQTLNHNVMYWYQQKSSQAPKLLFHYYDKDFNNEADTPDNFQSRRPNTSFCFLDIRSPGLGDTAMYLCATSRGSGTANTGELFFGEGSRLTVL.

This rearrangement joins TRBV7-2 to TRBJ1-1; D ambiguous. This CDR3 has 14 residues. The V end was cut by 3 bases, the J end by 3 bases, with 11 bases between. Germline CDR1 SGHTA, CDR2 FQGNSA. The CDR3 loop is CASSLVMPDTEAFF. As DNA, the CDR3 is TGTGCCAGCAGCTTGGTCATGCCGGACACTGAAGCTTTCTTT.

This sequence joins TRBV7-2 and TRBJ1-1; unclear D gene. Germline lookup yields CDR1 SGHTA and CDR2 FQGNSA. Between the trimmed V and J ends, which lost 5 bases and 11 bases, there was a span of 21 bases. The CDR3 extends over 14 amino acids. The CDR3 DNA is TGTGCCAGCAGCCCCGAGGGCGGGTGGGCCAGGGCTTTCTTT. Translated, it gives CASSPEGGWARAFF.

The CDR3, as DNA: TGTGCCAGCAGTGAAGCGCTTGGGCCGTACGAAAAACTGTTTTTT. Translation gives CASSEALGPYEKLFF. This chain connects TRBV2 to TRBJ1-4; D is unresolved. Germline V gives CDR1 SNHLY, CDR2 FYNNEI. V shed 0 bases and J shed 8 bases, with 13 bases lying between them. This CDR3 is 15 amino acids long.

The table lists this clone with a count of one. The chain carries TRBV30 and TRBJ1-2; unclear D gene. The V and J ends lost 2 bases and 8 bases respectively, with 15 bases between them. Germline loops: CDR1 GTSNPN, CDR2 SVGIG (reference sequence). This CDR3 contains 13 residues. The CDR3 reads CAWSTTGSMGYTF. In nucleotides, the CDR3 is TGTGCCTGGAGTACGACCGGATCTATGGGCTACACCTTC.

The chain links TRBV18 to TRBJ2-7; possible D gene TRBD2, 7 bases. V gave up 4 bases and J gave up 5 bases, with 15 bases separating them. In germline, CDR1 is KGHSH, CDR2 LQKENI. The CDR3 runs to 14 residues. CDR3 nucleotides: TGTGCCAGCTCACGCTACGGGGGGCCCGACGAGCAGTACTTC. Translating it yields CASSRYGGPDEQYF. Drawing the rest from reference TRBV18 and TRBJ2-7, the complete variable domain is NAGVMQNPRHLVRRRGQEARLRCSPMKGHSHVYWYRQLPEEGLKFMVYLQKENIIDESGMPKERFSAEFPKEGPSILRIQQVVRGDSAAYFCASSRYGGPDEQYFGPGTRLTVT.

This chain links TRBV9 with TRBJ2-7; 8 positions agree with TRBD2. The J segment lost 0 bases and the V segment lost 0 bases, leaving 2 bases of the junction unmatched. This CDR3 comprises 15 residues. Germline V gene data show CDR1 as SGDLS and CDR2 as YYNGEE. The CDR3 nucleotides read TGTGCCAGCAGCGTAGATGCGGGGGGCTCCTACGAGCAGTACTTC. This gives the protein CASSVDAGGSYEQYF. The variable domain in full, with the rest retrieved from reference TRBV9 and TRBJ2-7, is DSGVTQTPKHLITATGQRVTLRCSPRSGDLSVYWYQQSLDQGLQFLIQYYNGEERAKGNILERFSAQQFPDLHSELNLSSLELGDSALYFCASSVDAGGSYEQYFGPGTRLTVT.

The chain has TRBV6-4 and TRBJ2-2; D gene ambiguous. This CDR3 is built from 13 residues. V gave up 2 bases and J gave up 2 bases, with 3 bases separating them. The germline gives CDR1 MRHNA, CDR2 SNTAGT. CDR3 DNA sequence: TGTGCCAGCAGTGACCGTAACACCGGGGAGCTGTTTTTT. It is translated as CASSDRNTGELFF.

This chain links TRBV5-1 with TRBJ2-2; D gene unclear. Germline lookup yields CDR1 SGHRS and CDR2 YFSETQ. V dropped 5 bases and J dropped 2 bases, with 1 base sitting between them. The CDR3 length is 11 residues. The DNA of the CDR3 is TGCGCCAGCAGAAACACCGGGGAGCTGTTTTTT. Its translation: CASRNTGELFF.

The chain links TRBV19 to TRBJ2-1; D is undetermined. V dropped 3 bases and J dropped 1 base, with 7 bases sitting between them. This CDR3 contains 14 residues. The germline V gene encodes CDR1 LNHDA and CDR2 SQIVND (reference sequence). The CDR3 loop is CASSMWESYNEQFF. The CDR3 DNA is TGTGCCAGTAGTATGTGGGAATCCTACAATGAGCAGTTCTTC.

CDR3: CASSTGEGQPQHF. In DNA, the CDR3 is TGTGCCAGTTCGACAGGGGAAGGTCAGCCCCAGCATTTT. The V call is TRBV6-4, the J call TRBJ1-5, with 8 nucleotides matching TRBD1. This CDR3 has 13 residues. With 9 bases clipped from V and 6 bases from J, the junction kept 7 bases outside the gene matches. Germline V gene sequence: CDR1 MRHNA, CDR2 SNTAGT.

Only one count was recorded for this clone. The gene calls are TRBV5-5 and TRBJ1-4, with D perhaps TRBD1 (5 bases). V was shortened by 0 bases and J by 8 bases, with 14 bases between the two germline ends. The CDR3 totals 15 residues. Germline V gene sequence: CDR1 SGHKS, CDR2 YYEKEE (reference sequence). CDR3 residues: CASSLGGTAREKLFF. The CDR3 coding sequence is TGTGCCAGCAGCTTGGGGGGGACCGCACGGGAAAAACTGTTTTTT.